The 14 T cell receptor beta chains below come from one sample, sequenced in a study of blood T cell repertoires in COVID-19 (TCRdb year 2020). Libraries were prepared through the immunoSEQ multiplex PCR assay. The table comes from immuneACCESS by way of TCRdb, which keeps in-frame sequences with V and J called. Part of the clones is missing from these tables; in studies checked, under half for an unresolved V gene and the rest for unknown reasons. For this sample the table gives over 45,000 clones, of which more than 70% were detected only once. In total, the top ten clones hold 25% to 30% of the sample. The sample was peripheral blood. These receptor sequences come from a woman aged 80 or older with acute or convalescent COVID-19.

The chain recombines TRBV7-9 with TRBJ1-3, with 8 bases that match TRBD1. The CDR3 runs to 14 residues. With V trimmed by 5 bases and J by 1 base, 1 base remained unmatched. CDR1 is SEHNR, CDR2 FQNEAQ, per germline (reference sequence). Here the CDR3 DNA reads TGTGCCAGCAGCCGGACAGGGTCTGGAAACACCATATATTTT. Translated, it gives CASSRTGSGNTIYF. Using reference TRBV7-9 and TRBJ1-3 for the parts outside the CDR3, the full variable domain is DTGVSQNPRHKITKRGQNVTFRCDPISEHNRLYWYRQTLGQGPEFLTYFQNEAQLEKSRLLSDRFSAERPKGSFSTLEIQRTEQGDSAMYLCASSRTGSGNTIYFGEGSWLTVV.

This chain uses TRBV6-1 with TRBJ2-7, with D possibly being TRBD1 (6 bases). V was trimmed by 3 bases and J by 5 bases, leaving 14 bases between them. The CDR3 is made up of 14 amino acids. Germline-derived CDR1 and CDR2 are MNHNS and SASEGT. The CDR3 coding sequence is TGTGCCAGCAGTGAGGGACAAAGGCCTGACGAGCAGTACTTC. This sequence encodes CASSEGQRPDEQYF.

The chain employs TRBV3-1 (or the pseudogene TRBV3-2) and TRBJ2-5, with 11 positions matching TRBD2. CDR3 length: 18 amino acids. J was trimmed by 7 bases and V by 4 bases; bases with no gene match: 17. Per germline, CDR1 LGHDT and CDR2 YNNKEL (reference sequence). CDR3 sequence reads: CASSPPLAGAVDWGTQYF. The CDR3 DNA sequence: TGTGCCAGCAGCCCCCCACTAGCGGGGGCCGTCGATTGGGGGACCCAGTACTTC.

This chain connects TRBV18 to TRBJ1-1, with TRBD1 as a possible D gene (6 bases). This CDR3 has 16 amino acids. The V gene's germline CDR1 is KGHSH and CDR2 LQKENI. V was shortened by 1 base and J by 3 bases, with 15 bases between the two germline ends. CDR3 amino acids: CASSPLAGALDTEAFF. CDR3 bases: TGTGCCAGCTCACCACTCGCAGGGGCACTCGACACTGAAGCTTTCTTT.

The rearrangement joins TRBV7-9 to TRBJ2-5, with 9 bases identical to TRBD2. Trimming at V came to 3 bases and at J to 6 bases, leaving 14 bases not matched to a gene. Germline V gene lookup returns CDR1 SEHNR and CDR2 FQNEAQ (reference sequence). This CDR3 is 17 amino acids long. The CDR3 bases are TGTGCCAGCAGCTTTAGCCCGGGTAGCGGGGGTTTGAAGACCCAGTACTTC. It translates to CASSFSPGSGGLKTQYF.

The CDR3: CATSRDYAEGVYGYTF. Written as DNA, the CDR3 is TGTGCCACCAGCAGAGATTACGCTGAAGGGGTCTATGGCTACACCTTC. The chain combines TRBV15 with TRBJ1-2; perhaps TRBD1 as D (5 bases). Germline loops: CDR1 LNHNV, CDR2 YYDKDF (reference sequence). The CDR3 totals 16 residues. Trimming took 0 bases from V and 4 from J, leaving 15 bases between them.

The rearrangement links TRBV7-8 to TRBJ2-2; 7 bases agree with TRBD2. CDR1 is SGHVS, CDR2 FQNEAQ, per germline. The CDR3 is 19 residues long. V trimming: 5 bases; J trimming: 0 bases; junction bases outside the gene matches: 15. The CDR3 DNA reads TGTGCCAGCAGCCCAACGGCCCTAGCGGCAGCGTCGAACACCGGGGAGCTGTTTTTT. This translates into CASSPTALAAASNTGELFF.

This chain joins TRBV18 and TRBJ1-6, with 12 nucleotides matching TRBD1. This CDR3 comprises 13 residues. Per the germline V gene, CDR1 is KGHSH and CDR2 is LQKENI. V lost 5 bases, J lost 14 bases, and 4 bases stayed unmatched. CDR3 sequence reads: CASSGTGGEALHF. CDR3 sequence (DNA): TGTGCCAGCTCAGGGACAGGGGGCGAGGCCCTCCACTTT.

This chain joins TRBV28 and TRBJ1-6; D unresolved. Germline values: CDR1 MDHEN, CDR2 SYDVKM. This CDR3 has 13 amino acids. Trimming took 3 bases from V and 9 from J, leaving 9 bases between them. CDR3 nucleotide sequence: TGTGCCAGCAGTTTTAGGAGGGTTTCACCCCTCCACTTT. Protein: CASSFRRVSPLHF.

V gene TRBV5-1 combines with J gene TRBJ1-4; the D gene is possibly TRBD1 (6 bases). The CDR3 covers 13 residues. The ends were cut back, 0 bases at V and 12 bases at J, with 12 bases in the middle. CDR1 is SGHRS and CDR2 is YFSETQ in the germline V gene. The chain's CDR3 is CASSLAQQGQLFF. The CDR3 DNA sequence: TGCGCCAGCAGCTTGGCCCAGCAGGGGCAACTGTTTTTT. The full variable domain, in which reference TRBV5-1 and TRBJ1-4 provide the parts outside the CDR3, is KAGVTQTPRYLIKTRGQQVTLSCSPISGHRSVSWYQQTPGQGLQFLFEYFSETQRNKGNFPGRFSGRQFSNSRSEMNVSTLELGDSALYLCASSLAQQGQLFFGSGTQLSVL.

This chain uses TRBV5-1 with TRBJ2-3; 12 bases agree with TRBD2. V dropped 5 bases and J dropped 2; count of bases not matched to a gene: 6. Per germline, CDR1 SGHRS and CDR2 YFSETQ. The CDR3 runs 16 residues. The CDR3 sequence is CASSSRLAGVTDTQYF. The CDR3 DNA reads as TGCGCCAGCAGTTCCAGACTAGCGGGGGTCACAGATACGCAGTATTTT.

The rearrangement uses TRBV6-5 and TRBJ1-4; 8 positions agree with TRBD1. Trimming removed 2 bases from V and 6 bases from J; junction bases left unmatched: 2. CDR1 and CDR2 from the germline V gene are MNHEY and SVGAGI. CDR3 length: 14 amino acids. CDR3 sequence reads: CASSYRTGHEKLFF. The CDR3, as DNA: TGTGCCAGCAGTTACCGGACAGGGCATGAAAAACTGTTTTTT.

V usage is TRBV5-6 and J usage is TRBJ2-3, with a possible D match to TRBD2 (6 bases). CDR1 is SGHDT and CDR2 is YYEEEE in the germline V gene. V was clipped by 1 base and J by 1 base, with 10 bases between them. The length of the CDR3 is 15 residues. In nucleotides, the CDR3 is TGTGCCAGCAGCTTGACGGGGGAGGGCACAGATACGCAGTATTTT. It translates to CASSLTGEGTDTQYF.

The chain joins TRBV7-9 to TRBJ2-1, with 9 bases matching TRBD2. The CDR3 is made up of 15 amino acids. V dropped 2 bases and J dropped 6; count of bases not matched to a gene: 5. Germline V gives CDR1 SEHNR, CDR2 FQNEAQ (reference sequence). CDR3 sequence: CASSLSGGPSNEQFF. In nucleotides, the CDR3 is TGTGCCAGCAGCTTAAGCGGGGGGCCTAGCAATGAGCAGTTCTTC.